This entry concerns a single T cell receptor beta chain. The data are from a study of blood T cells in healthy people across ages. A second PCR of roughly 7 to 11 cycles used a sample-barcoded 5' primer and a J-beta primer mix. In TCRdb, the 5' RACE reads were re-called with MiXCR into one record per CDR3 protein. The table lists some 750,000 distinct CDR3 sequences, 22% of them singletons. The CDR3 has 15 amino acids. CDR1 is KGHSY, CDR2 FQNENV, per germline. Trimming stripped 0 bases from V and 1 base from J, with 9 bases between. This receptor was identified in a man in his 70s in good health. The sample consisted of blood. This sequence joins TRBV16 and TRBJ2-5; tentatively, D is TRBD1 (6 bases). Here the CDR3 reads CASSQSRTAQETQYF. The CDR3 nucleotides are TGTGCCAGCAGCCAATCGCGGACAGCCCAAGAGACCCAGTACTTC.